This T cell receptor beta chain comes out of a study of control samples from healthy donors and cancer patients. This CDR3 region has 15 residues. From germline, CDR1 is SGHRS and CDR2 YFSETQ. TCRdb's table, derived via immunoSEQ multiplex PCR, lists solely in-frame clones and lacks some. The table lists approximately 90,000 clones, roughly 84% of them singletons. As regards this clone: At one end the junction does not follow the germline gene, possibly because of a read error.

This receptor was identified in a man aged 65-85 years with lung cancer. The chain is built from TRBV5-1 and TRBJ1-5, with TRBD1 matching 9 bases. The specimen sequenced was PBMCs. In DNA, the CDR3 is TGCGCCAGCAGATTGGGACAGGGTTCCAATCAGCCCCAGCATTTT. Translated: CASRLGQGSNQPQHF.